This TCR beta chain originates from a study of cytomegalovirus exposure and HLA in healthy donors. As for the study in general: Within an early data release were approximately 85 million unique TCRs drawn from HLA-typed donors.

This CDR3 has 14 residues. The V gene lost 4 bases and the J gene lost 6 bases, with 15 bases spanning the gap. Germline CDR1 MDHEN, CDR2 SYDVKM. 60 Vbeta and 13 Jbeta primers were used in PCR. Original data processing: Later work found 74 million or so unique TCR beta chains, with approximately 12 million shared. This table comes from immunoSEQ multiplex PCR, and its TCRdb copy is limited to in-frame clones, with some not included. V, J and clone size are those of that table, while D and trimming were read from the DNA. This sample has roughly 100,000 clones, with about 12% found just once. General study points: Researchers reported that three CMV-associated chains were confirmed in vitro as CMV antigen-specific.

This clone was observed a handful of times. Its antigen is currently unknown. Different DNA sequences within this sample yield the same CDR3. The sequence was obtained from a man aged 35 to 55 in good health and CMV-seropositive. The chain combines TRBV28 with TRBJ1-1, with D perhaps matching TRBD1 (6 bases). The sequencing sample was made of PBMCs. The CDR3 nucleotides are TGTGCCAGCAGTTCTCCACAGGGTACCTCTGAAGCTTTCTTT. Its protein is CASSSPQGTSEAFF.